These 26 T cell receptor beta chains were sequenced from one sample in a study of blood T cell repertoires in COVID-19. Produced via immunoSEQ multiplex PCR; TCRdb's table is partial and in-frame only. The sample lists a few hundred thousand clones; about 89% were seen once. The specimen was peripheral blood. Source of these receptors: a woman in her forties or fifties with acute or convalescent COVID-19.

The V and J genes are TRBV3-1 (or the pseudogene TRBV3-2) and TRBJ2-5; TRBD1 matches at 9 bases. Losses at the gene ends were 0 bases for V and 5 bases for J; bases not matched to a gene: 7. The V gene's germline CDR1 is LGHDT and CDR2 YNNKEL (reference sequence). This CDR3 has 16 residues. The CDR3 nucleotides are TGTGCCAGCAGCCAAGATCTCGACAGGGGGAAGGAGACCCAGTACTTC. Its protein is CASSQDLDRGKETQYF.

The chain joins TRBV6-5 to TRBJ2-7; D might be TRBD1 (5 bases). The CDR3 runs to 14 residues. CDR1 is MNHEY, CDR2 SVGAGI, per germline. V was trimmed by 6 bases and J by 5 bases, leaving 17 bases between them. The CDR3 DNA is TGTGCCAGCAGCATGAAACAGGTTATGGACGAGCAGTACTTC. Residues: CASSMKQVMDEQYF.

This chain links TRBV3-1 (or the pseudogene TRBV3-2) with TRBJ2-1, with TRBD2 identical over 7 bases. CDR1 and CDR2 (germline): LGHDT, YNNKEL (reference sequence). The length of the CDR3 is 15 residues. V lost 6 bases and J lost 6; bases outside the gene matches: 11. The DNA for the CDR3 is TGTGCCAGCAGACGACTGGGGGGGATCGGCAATGAGCAGTTCTTC. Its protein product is CASRRLGGIGNEQFF.

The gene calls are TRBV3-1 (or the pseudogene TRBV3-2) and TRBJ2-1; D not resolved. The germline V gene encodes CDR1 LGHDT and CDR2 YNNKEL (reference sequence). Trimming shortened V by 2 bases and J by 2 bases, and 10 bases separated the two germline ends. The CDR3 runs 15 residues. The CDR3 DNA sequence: TGTGCCAGCAGCCAATTCAGAGGCCCCTACAATGAGCAGTTCTTC. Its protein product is CASSQFRGPYNEQFF.

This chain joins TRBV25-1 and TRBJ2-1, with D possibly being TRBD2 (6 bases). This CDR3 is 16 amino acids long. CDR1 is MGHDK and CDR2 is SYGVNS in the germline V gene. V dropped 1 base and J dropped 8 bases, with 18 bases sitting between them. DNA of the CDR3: TGTGCCAGCAGTGAATTTGTGGGGGGAAAGTGGCATGAGCAGTTCTTC. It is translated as CASSEFVGGKWHEQFF.

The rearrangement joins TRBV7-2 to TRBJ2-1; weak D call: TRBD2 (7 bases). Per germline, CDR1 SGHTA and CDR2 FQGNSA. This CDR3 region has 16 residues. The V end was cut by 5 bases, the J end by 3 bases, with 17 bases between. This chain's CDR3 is CASSTNGLGGYNEQFF. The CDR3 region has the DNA TGTGCCAGCAGCACCAATGGACTAGGGGGCTACAATGAGCAGTTCTTC.

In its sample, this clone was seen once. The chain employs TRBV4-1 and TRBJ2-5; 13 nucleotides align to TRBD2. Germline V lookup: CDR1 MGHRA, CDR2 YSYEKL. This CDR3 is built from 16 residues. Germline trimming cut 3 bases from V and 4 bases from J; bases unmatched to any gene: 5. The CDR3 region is CASSHTSGRVRETQYF. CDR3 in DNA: TGCGCCAGCAGCCATACTAGCGGGAGGGTCCGAGAGACCCAGTACTTC.

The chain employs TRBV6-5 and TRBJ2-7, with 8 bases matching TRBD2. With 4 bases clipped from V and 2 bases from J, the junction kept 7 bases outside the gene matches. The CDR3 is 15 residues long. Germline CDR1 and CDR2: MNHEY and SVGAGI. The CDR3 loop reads CASSSPRRGAYEQYF. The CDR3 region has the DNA TGTGCCAGCAGTTCACCTAGGCGGGGGGCCTACGAGCAGTACTTC.

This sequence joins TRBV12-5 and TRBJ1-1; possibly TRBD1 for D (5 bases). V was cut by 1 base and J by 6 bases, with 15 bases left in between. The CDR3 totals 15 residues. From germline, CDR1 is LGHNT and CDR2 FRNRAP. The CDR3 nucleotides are TGTGCTAGTGGTTTGGCAGGTCGGGGGACGGCTGAAGCTTTCTTT. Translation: CASGLAGRGTAEAFF.

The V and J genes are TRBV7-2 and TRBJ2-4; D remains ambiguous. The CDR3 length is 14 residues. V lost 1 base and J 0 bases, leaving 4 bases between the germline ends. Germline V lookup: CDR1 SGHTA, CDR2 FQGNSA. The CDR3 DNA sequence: TGTGCCAGCAGCTTAGTACTAGCCAAAAACATTCAGTACTTC. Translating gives CASSLVLAKNIQYF.

The CDR3 coding sequence is TGTGCCAGCAGGGGTAGAGGGTCGGATTCACCCCTCCACTTT. It yields the protein CASRGRGSDSPLHF. The gene calls are TRBV19 and TRBJ1-6, with D perhaps TRBD1 (6 bases). The V and J ends lost 9 bases and 8 bases respectively, with 17 bases between them. From germline, CDR1 is LNHDA and CDR2 SQIVND (reference sequence). This CDR3 region has 14 residues.

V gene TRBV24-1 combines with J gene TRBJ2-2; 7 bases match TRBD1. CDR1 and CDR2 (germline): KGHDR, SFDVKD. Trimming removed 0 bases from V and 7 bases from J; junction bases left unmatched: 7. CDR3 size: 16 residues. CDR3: CATSDLLRQGIGELFF. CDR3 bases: TGTGCCACCAGTGATTTGCTGAGACAGGGCATCGGGGAGCTGTTTTTT.

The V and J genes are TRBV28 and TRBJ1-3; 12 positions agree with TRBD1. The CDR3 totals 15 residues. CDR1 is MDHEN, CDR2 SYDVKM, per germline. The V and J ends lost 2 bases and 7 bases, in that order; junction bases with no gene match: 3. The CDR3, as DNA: TGTGCCAGCAGTTTAAGGGGACAGGGGGCGAACACCATATATTTT. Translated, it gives CASSLRGQGANTIYF.

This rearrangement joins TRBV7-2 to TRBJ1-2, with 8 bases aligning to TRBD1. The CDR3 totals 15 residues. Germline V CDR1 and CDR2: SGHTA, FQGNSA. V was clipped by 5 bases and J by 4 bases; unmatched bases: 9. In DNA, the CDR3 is TGTGCCAGCAGCCTACTTGGGACAGGCGTCTATGGCTACACCTTC. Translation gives CASSLLGTGVYGYTF.

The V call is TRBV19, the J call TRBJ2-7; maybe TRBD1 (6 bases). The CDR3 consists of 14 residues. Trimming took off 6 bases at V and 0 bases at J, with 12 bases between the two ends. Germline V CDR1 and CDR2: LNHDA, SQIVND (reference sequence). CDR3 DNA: TGTGCCAGTAGAGAAACAGGGAGCTCCTACGAGCAGTACTTC. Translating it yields CASRETGSSYEQYF.

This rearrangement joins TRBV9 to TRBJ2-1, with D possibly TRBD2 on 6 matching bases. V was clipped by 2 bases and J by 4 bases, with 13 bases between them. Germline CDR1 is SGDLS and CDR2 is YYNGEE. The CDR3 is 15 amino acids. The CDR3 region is CASSVVRGDYNEQFF. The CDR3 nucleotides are TGTGCCAGCAGCGTCGTCCGCGGGGATTACAATGAGCAGTTCTTC. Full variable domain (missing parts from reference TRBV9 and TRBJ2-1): DSGVTQTPKHLITATGQRVTLRCSPRSGDLSVYWYQQSLDQGLQFLIQYYNGEERAKGNILERFSAQQFPDLHSELNLSSLELGDSALYFCASSVVRGDYNEQFFGPGTRLTVL.

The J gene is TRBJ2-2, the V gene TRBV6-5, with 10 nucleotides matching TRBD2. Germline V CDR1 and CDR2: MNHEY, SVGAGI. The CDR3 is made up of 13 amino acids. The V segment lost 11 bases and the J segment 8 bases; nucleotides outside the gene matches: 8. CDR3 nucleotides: TGTGCCGCACTAGCGGGGTACGGAGGGGAGCTGTTTTTT. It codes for CAALAGYGGELFF.

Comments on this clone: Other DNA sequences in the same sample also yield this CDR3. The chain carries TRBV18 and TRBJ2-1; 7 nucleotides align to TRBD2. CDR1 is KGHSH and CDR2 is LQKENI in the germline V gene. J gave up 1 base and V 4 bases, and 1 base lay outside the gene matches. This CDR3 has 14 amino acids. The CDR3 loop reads CASSRGSSYNEQFF. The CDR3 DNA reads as TGTGCCAGCTCACGCGGGAGTTCCTACAATGAGCAGTTCTTC.

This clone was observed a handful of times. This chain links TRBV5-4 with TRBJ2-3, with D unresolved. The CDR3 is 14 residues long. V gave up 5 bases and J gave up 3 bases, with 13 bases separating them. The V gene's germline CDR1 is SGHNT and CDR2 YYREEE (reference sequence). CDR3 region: CASRANSGTDTQYF. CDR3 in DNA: TGTGCCAGCAGAGCTAACAGTGGAACAGATACGCAGTATTTT.

CDR3 coding DNA: TGCGCCAGCAAGGACATCTCTGGGGCCAACGTCCTGACTTTC. It yields the protein CASKDISGANVLTF. The V call is TRBV5-1, the J call TRBJ2-6; possibly TRBD1 for D (5 bases). Germline CDR1 and CDR2: SGHRS and YFSETQ. The CDR3 has 14 residues. Trimming pared 6 bases from V and 0 bases from J, leaving 7 bases between.

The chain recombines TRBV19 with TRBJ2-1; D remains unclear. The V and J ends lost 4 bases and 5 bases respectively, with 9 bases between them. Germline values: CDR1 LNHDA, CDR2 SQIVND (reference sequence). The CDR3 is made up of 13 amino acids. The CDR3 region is CASSSYRDNEQFF. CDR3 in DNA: TGTGCCAGTAGTAGCTACCGCGACAATGAGCAGTTCTTC.

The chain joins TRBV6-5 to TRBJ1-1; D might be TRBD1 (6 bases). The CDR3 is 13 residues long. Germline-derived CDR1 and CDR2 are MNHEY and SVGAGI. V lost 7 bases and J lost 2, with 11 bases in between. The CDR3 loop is CASTTGYNTEAFF. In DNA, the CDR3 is TGTGCCAGCACCACAGGGTATAACACTGAAGCTTTCTTT.

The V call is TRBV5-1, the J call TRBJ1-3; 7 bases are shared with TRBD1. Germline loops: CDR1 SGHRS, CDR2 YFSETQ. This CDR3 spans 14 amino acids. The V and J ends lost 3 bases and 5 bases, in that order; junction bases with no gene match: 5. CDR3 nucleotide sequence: TGCGCCAGCAGCTCCGGGACAGCACGAAACACCATATATTTT. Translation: CASSSGTARNTIYF.

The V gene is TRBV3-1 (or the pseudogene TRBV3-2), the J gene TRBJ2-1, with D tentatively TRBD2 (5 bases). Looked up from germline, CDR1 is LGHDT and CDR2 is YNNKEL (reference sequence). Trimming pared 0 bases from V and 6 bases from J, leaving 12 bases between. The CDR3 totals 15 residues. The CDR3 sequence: CASSQEGRGPNEQFF. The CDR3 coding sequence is TGTGCCAGCAGCCAAGAAGGAAGAGGGCCCAATGAGCAGTTCTTC.

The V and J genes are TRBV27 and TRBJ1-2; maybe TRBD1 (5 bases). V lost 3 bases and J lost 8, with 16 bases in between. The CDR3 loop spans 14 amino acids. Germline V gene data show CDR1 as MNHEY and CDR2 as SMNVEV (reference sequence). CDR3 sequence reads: CASSLGSGDLGYTF. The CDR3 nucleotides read TGTGCCAGCAGTTTGGGGTCGGGGGATCTAGGCTACACCTTC.

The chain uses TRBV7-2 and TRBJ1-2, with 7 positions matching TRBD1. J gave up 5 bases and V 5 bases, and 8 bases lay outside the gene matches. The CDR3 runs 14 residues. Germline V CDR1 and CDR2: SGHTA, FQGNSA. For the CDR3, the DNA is TGTGCCAGCAGCCCCCGGGACAGTTCTTATGGCTACACCTTC. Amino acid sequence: CASSPRDSSYGYTF.